A selection of T cell receptor beta chains follows, all from one sample in a study of blood T cell repertoires in COVID-19. TCRdb's copy holds only in-frame clones and misses some; the assay was immunoSEQ multiplex PCR. The data hold 65,000 to 90,000 clones, with 80% to 90% observed a single time. The sequenced material came from peripheral blood. The source is a man in his fifties or sixties with acute or convalescent COVID-19. The CDR3 runs from the conserved cysteine through the conserved F or W. The D gene is left open where the match is weak. Clone size is given for some rows only: seen once, a few or many times, or a class if the clone is expanded.

j_gene: TRBJ1-2; v_gene: TRBV5-1; d_gene: NA; abundance: NA; CDR3aa: CASSLASEGVYGYTF; CDR3nt: TGCGCCAGCAGCTTGGCCAGTGAAGGGGTCTATGGCTACACCTTC
j_gene: TRBJ1-1; v_gene: TRBV15; d_gene: TRBD1; abundance: NA; CDR3aa: CATSRETGQGFTEAFF; CDR3nt: TGTGCCACCAGCAGAGAAACGGGACAGGGGTTTACTGAAGCTTTCTTT
j_gene: TRBJ2-3; v_gene: TRBV3-1/TRBV3-2; d_gene: TRBD2; abundance: NA; CDR3aa: CASSFGGGGGTDTQYF; CDR3nt: TGTGCCAGCAGCTTCGGTGGCGGGGGTGGCACAGATACGCAGTATTTT
j_gene: TRBJ1-1; v_gene: TRBV5-8; d_gene: TRBD1; abundance: once; CDR3aa: CASSRRQGWVIGNTEAFF; CDR3nt: TGTGCCAGCAGCAGAAGACAGGGGTGGGTTATAGGGAACACTGAAGCTTTCTTT
j_gene: TRBJ1-1; v_gene: TRBV6-6; d_gene: NA; abundance: NA; CDR3aa: CASRPQGSRDTEAFF; CDR3nt: TGTGCCAGCAGACCGCAGGGGTCCCGTGACACTGAAGCTTTCTTT
j_gene: TRBJ1-5; v_gene: TRBV2; d_gene: TRBD1; abundance: NA; CDR3aa: CASLQGYNQPQHF; CDR3nt: TGTGCCAGTCTACAGGGGTACAATCAGCCCCAGCATTTT
j_gene: TRBJ2-3; v_gene: TRBV6-5; d_gene: TRBD2; abundance: once; CDR3aa: CASSQPTSRDTQYF; CDR3nt: TGTGCCAGCAGCCAGCCGACTAGCAGAGATACGCAGTATTTT
j_gene: TRBJ1-4; v_gene: TRBV18; d_gene: TRBD1; abundance: few; CDR3aa: CASSPGQGREKLFF; CDR3nt: TGTGCCAGCTCACCCGGACAGGGGAGGGAAAAACTGTTTTTT
j_gene: TRBJ2-4; v_gene: TRBV21-1; d_gene: NA; abundance: NA; CDR3aa: CASSKGEEAGCPKNIQYF; CDR3nt: TGTGCCAGCAGCAAAGGGGAGGAGGCAGGGTGTCCCAAAAACATTCAGTACTTC
j_gene: TRBJ1-6; v_gene: TRBV19; d_gene: TRBD1; abundance: NA; CDR3aa: CASRGESQGTGSPLHF; CDR3nt: TGTGCCAGTCGAGGAGAATCACAGGGGACGGGTTCACCCCTCCACTTT
j_gene: TRBJ2-1; v_gene: TRBV5-5; d_gene: TRBD1; abundance: NA; CDR3aa: CASSPGQGKGHEQFF; CDR3nt: TGTGCCAGCAGCCCCGGACAGGGGAAGGGGCATGAGCAGTTCTTC
j_gene: TRBJ1-5; v_gene: TRBV6-6; d_gene: TRBD1; abundance: NA; CDR3aa: CASTERGLRQPQHF; CDR3nt: TGTGCCAGCACCGAGAGGGGGCTACGACAGCCCCAGCATTTT
j_gene: TRBJ1-5; v_gene: TRBV6-6; d_gene: TRBD1; abundance: once; CDR3aa: CASSQTGAYGNQPQHF; CDR3nt: TGTGCCAGCAGTCAGACAGGGGCGTACGGAAATCAGCCCCAGCATTTT
j_gene: TRBJ1-1; v_gene: TRBV7-2; d_gene: NA; abundance: NA; CDR3aa: CASSPRDLNTEAFF; CDR3nt: TGTGCCAGCAGCCCCCGGGATTTGAACACTGAAGCTTTCTTT
j_gene: TRBJ1-4; v_gene: TRBV18; d_gene: NA; abundance: NA; CDR3aa: CASSPPAGGEKLFF; CDR3nt: TGTGCCAGCTCACCACCGGCCGGCGGTGAAAAACTGTTTTTT
j_gene: TRBJ1-2; v_gene: TRBV5-4; d_gene: TRBD1; abundance: NA; CDR3aa: CASSSRGQGVFYGYTF; CDR3nt: TGTGCCAGCAGCTCTAGAGGACAGGGAGTCTTCTATGGCTACACCTTC
j_gene: TRBJ2-3; v_gene: TRBV21-1; d_gene: NA; abundance: NA; CDR3aa: CASSPTAREGGTDTQYF; CDR3nt: TGTGCCAGCAGCCCAACTGCCAGGGAAGGAGGCACAGATACGCAGTATTTT
j_gene: TRBJ2-3; v_gene: TRBV10-3; d_gene: TRBD2; abundance: NA; CDR3aa: CAISSGLAGGTDTQYF; CDR3nt: TGTGCCATCAGTTCGGGACTAGCGGGGGGCACAGATACGCAGTATTTT
j_gene: TRBJ2-3; v_gene: TRBV5-1; d_gene: NA; abundance: once; CDR3aa: CASSQNLATDTQYF; CDR3nt: TGCGCCAGCAGCCAAAACCTAGCGACAGATACGCAGTATTTT
j_gene: TRBJ1-3; v_gene: TRBV28; d_gene: TRBD1; abundance: NA; CDR3aa: CASRSTGSGNTIYF; CDR3nt: TGTGCCAGCAGATCGACAGGGTCCGGAAACACCATATATTTT
j_gene: TRBJ2-2; v_gene: TRBV3-1/TRBV3-2; d_gene: NA; abundance: NA; CDR3aa: CASSQKGSNTGELFF; CDR3nt: TGTGCCAGCAGCCAAAAGGGGTCGAACACCGGGGAGCTGTTTTTT
j_gene: TRBJ2-1; v_gene: TRBV28; d_gene: TRBD1; abundance: NA; CDR3aa: CASSLTGAWGNEQFF; CDR3nt: TGTGCCAGCAGTCTTACAGGGGCGTGGGGCAATGAGCAGTTCTTC
j_gene: TRBJ2-5; v_gene: TRBV11-2; d_gene: TRBD2; abundance: once; CDR3aa: CASSLDRFQRGAGRETQYF; CDR3nt: TGTGCCAGCAGCTTAGATCGATTCCAGCGGGGGGCTGGACGGGAGACCCAGTACTTC
j_gene: TRBJ2-2; v_gene: TRBV9; d_gene: NA; abundance: NA; CDR3aa: CASSVGREGGELFF; CDR3nt: TGTGCCAGCAGCGTAGGCCGGGAAGGCGGGGAGCTGTTTTTT
j_gene: TRBJ1-4; v_gene: TRBV7-2; d_gene: NA; abundance: NA; CDR3aa: CASSRDYNEKLFF; CDR3nt: TGTGCCAGCAGTAGGGACTATAATGAAAAACTGTTTTTT
j_gene: TRBJ1-6; v_gene: TRBV2; d_gene: NA; abundance: NA; CDR3aa: CASRDDRSSYNSPLHF; CDR3nt: TGTGCCAGCAGGGATGACAGGAGCTCCTATAATTCACCCCTCCACTTT
j_gene: TRBJ1-2; v_gene: TRBV25-1; d_gene: NA; abundance: once; CDR3aa: CASSDLQGSYGYTF; CDR3nt: TGTGCCAGCAGTGATTTACAGGGAAGTTATGGCTACACCTTC
j_gene: TRBJ2-1; v_gene: TRBV3-1/TRBV3-2; d_gene: TRBD2; abundance: NA; CDR3aa: CASSPGLAGALVGNEQFF; CDR3nt: TGTGCCAGCAGCCCGGGACTAGCGGGGGCCCTGGTCGGGAATGAGCAGTTCTTC
j_gene: TRBJ1-6; v_gene: TRBV7-3; d_gene: TRBD1; abundance: NA; CDR3aa: CASSADREHNSPLHF; CDR3nt: TGTGCCAGCAGCGCGGACAGGGAACATAATTCACCCCTCCACTTT
j_gene: TRBJ1-2; v_gene: TRBV12-3/TRBV12-4; d_gene: NA; abundance: once; CDR3aa: CASSLNSGFGYTF; CDR3nt: TGTGCCAGCAGTTTGAATTCGGGGTTCGGCTACACCTTC
j_gene: TRBJ2-3; v_gene: TRBV7-9; d_gene: NA; abundance: NA; CDR3aa: CASRLDSAMTDTQYF; CDR3nt: TGTGCCAGCCGTCTCGACAGTGCTATGACAGATACGCAGTATTTT
j_gene: TRBJ2-2; v_gene: TRBV7-6; d_gene: NA; abundance: NA; CDR3aa: CASSFGTYNTGELFF; CDR3nt: TGTGCCAGCAGCTTCGGGACTTACAACACCGGGGAGCTGTTTTTT
j_gene: TRBJ1-4; v_gene: TRBV3-1/TRBV3-2; d_gene: TRBD1; abundance: few; CDR3aa: CASNHLGTGTEKLFF; CDR3nt: TGTGCCAGCAACCACTTAGGGACAGGGACCGAAAAACTGTTTTTT
j_gene: TRBJ2-2; v_gene: TRBV29-1; d_gene: TRBD2; abundance: NA; CDR3aa: CSAPAGGPAGELFF; CDR3nt: TGCAGCGCCCCCGCGGGGGGGCCAGCCGGGGAGCTGTTTTTT
j_gene: TRBJ1-4; v_gene: TRBV6-6; d_gene: NA; abundance: NA; CDR3aa: CASSSYRDEKLFF; CDR3nt: TGTGCCAGTAGCTCCTACAGGGATGAAAAACTGTTTTTT
j_gene: TRBJ1-2; v_gene: TRBV12-3/TRBV12-4; d_gene: NA; abundance: NA; CDR3aa: CASSLDRGFGYTF; CDR3nt: TGTGCCAGCAGTTTAGATAGAGGGTTTGGCTACACCTTC
j_gene: TRBJ1-2; v_gene: TRBV4-1; d_gene: TRBD1; abundance: NA; CDR3aa: CASSQAGTGGLGYTF; CDR3nt: TGCGCCAGCAGCCAAGCCGGGACAGGGGGCTTAGGCTACACCTTC
j_gene: TRBJ1-2; v_gene: TRBV5-4; d_gene: NA; abundance: NA; CDR3aa: CASSFAERIHGYTF; CDR3nt: TGTGCCAGCAGCTTTGCTGAGAGGATACATGGCTACACCTTC
j_gene: TRBJ1-1; v_gene: TRBV2; d_gene: TRBD1; abundance: few; CDR3aa: CASRLQGRNTEAFF; CDR3nt: TGTGCCAGCAGACTACAGGGGAGGAACACTGAAGCTTTCTTT
j_gene: TRBJ1-5; v_gene: TRBV30; d_gene: NA; abundance: NA; CDR3aa: CAWSVDTHNQPQHF; CDR3nt: TGTGCCTGGAGTGTAGACACCCACAATCAGCCCCAGCATTTT
j_gene: TRBJ1-4; v_gene: TRBV9; d_gene: NA; abundance: NA; CDR3aa: CASSVGNGREKLFF; CDR3nt: TGTGCCAGCAGCGTAGGTAATGGTCGGGAAAAACTGTTTTTT